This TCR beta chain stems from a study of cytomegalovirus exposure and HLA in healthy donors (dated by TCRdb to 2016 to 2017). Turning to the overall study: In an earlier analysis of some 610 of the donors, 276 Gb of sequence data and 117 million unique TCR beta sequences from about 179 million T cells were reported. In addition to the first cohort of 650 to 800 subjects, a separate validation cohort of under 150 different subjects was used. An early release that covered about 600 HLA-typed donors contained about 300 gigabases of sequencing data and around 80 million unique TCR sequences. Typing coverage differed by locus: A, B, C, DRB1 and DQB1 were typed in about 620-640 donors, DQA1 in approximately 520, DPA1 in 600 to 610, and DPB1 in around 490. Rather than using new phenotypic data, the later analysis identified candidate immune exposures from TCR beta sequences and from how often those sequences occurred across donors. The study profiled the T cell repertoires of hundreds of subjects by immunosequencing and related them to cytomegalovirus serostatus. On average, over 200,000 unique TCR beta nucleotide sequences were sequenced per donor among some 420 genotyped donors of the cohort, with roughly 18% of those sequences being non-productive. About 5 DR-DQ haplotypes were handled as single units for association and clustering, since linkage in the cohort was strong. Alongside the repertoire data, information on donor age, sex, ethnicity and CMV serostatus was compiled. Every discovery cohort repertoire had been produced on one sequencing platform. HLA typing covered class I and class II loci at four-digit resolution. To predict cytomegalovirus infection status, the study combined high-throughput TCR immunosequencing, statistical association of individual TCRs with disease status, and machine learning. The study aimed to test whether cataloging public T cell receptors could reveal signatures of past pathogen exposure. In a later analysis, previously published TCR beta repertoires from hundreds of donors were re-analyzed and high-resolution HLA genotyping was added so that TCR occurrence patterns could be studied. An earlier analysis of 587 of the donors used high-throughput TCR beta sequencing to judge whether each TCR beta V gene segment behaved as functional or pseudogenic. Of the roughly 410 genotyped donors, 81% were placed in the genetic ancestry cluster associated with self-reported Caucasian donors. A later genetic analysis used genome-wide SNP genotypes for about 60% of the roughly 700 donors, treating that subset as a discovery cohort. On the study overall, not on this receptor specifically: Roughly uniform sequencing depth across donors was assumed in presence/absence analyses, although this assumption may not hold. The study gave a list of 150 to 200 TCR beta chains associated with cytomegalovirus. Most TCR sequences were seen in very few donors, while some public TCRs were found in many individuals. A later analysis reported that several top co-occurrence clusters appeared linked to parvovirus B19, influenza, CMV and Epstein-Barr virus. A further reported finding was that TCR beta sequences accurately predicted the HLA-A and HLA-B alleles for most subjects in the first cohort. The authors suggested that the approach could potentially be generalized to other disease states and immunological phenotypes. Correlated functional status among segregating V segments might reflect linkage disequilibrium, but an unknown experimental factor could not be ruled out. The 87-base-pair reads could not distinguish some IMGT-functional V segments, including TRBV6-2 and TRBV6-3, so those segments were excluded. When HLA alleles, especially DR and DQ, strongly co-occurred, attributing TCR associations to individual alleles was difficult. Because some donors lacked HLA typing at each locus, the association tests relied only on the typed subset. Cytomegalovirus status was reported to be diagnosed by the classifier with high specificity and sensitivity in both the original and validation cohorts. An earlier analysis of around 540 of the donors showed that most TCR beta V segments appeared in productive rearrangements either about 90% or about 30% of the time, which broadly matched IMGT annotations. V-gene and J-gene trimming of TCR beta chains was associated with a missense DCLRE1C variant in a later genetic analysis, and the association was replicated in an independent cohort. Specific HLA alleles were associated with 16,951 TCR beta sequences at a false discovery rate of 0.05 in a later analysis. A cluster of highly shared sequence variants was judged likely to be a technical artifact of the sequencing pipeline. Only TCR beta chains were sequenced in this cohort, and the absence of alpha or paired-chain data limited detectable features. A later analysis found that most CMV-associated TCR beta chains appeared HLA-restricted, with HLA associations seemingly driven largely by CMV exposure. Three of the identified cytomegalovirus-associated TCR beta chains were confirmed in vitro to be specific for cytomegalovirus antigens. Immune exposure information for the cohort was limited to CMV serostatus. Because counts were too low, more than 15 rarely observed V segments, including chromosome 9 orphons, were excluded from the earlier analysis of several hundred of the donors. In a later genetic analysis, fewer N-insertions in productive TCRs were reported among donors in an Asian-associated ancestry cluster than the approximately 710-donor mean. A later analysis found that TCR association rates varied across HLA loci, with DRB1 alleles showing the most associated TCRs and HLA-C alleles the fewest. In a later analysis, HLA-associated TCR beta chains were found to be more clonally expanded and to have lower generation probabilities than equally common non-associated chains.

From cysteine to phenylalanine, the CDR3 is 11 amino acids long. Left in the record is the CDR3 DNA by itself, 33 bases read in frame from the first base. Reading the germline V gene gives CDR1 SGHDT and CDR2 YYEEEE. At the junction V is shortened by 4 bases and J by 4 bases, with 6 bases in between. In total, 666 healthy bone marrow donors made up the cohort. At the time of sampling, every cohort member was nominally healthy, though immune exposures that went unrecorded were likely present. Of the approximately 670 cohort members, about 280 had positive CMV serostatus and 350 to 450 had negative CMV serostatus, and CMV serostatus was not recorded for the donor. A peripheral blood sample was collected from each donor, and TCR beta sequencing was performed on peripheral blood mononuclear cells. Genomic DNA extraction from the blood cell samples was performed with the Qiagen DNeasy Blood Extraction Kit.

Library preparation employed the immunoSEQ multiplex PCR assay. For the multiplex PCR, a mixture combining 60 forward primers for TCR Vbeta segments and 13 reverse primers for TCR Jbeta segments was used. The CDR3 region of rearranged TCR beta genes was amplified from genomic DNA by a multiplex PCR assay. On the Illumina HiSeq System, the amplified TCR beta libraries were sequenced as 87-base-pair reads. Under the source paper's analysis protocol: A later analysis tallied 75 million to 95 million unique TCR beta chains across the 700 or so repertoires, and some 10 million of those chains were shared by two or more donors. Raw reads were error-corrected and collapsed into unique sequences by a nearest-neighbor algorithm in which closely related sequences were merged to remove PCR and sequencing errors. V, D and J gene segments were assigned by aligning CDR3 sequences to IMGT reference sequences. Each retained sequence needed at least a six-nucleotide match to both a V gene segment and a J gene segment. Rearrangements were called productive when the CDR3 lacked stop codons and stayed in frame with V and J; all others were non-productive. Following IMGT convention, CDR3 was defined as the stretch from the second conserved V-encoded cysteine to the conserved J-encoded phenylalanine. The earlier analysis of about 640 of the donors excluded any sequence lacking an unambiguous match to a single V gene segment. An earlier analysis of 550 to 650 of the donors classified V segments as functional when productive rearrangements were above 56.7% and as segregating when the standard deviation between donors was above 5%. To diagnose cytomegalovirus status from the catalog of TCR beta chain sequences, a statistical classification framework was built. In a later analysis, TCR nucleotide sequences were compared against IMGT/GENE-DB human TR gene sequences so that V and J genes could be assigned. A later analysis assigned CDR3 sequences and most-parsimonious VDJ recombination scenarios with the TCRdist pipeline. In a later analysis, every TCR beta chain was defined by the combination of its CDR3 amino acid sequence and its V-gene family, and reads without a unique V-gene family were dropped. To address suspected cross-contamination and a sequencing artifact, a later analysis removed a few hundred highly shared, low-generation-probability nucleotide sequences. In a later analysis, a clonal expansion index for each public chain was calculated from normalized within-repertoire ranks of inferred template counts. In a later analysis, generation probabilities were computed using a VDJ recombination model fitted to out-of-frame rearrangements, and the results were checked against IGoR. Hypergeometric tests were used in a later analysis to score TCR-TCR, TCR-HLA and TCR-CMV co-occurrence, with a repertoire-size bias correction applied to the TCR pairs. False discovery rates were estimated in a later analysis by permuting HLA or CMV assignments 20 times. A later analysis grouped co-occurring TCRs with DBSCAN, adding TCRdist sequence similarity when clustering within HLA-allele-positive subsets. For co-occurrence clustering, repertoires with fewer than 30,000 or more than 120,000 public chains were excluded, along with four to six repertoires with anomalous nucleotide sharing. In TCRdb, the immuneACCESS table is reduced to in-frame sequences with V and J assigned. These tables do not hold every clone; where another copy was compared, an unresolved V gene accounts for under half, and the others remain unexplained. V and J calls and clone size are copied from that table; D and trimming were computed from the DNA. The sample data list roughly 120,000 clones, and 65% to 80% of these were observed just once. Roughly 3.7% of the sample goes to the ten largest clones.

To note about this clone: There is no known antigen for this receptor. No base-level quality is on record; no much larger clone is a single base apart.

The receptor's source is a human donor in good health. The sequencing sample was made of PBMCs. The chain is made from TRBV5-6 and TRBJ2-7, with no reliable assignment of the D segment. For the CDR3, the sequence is CASSKEYEQYF. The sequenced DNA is TGTGCCAGCAGCAAGGAGTACGAGCAGTACTTC. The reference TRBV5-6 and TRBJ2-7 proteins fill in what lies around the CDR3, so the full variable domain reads DAGVTQSPTHLIKTRGQQVTLRCSPKSGHDTVSWYQQALGQGPQFIFQYYEEEERQRGNFPDRFSGHQFPNYSSELNVNALLLGDSALYLCASSKEYEQYFGPGTRLTVT.